This entry lists 10 T cell receptor beta chains sequenced from one sample in a study of PD-1 blockade in classical Hodgkin lymphoma. Libraries were prepared by immunoSEQ multiplex PCR; TCRdb keeps only in-frame clonotypes and omits some of them. The data contain approximately 27,000 clones, around 86% of them singletons. There was relapse after autologous stem cell transplantation in every patient, and there was variation in brentuximab vedotin exposure. The source material was peripheral blood mononuclear cells (PBMCs), sampled at baseline. These receptor sequences come from a human donor with classical Hodgkin lymphoma.

In this sample, this clone turned up once. The V call is TRBV6-6, the J call TRBJ1-1, with TRBD1 identical over 7 bases. The V gene's germline CDR1 is MNHNY and CDR2 SVGAGI (reference sequence). V gave up 6 bases and J gave up 0 bases; unmatched junction bases: 7. The CDR3 length is 15 residues. The CDR3 region is CASSLGTALNTEAFF. The CDR3 bases are TGTGCCAGCAGCCTCGGGACAGCTTTGAACACTGAAGCTTTCTTT.

CDR3 region: CASSSSDLYQETQYF. CDR3 sequence (DNA): TGTGCCAGCAGCTCTTCGGACCTTTACCAAGAGACCCAGTACTTC. The rearrangement uses TRBV7-2 and TRBJ2-5; no firm D call. V was trimmed by 4 bases and J by 0 bases, leaving 12 bases between them. This CDR3 has 15 residues. The germline V gene has CDR1 SGHTA and CDR2 FQGNSA.

The rearrangement joins TRBV5-1 to TRBJ1-1; 8 bases fit TRBD1. V trimming: 0 bases; J trimming: 4 bases; junction bases outside the gene matches: 2. The V gene's germline CDR1 is SGHRS and CDR2 YFSETQ. CDR3 length: 14 amino acids. For the CDR3, the DNA is TGCGCCAGCAGCTTGGCAGGGGGCCGCACTGAAGCTTTCTTT. It is translated as CASSLAGGRTEAFF.

The chain employs TRBV11-2 and TRBJ2-7; 11 bases fit TRBD2. This CDR3 has 19 residues. Germline V CDR1 and CDR2: SGHAT, FQNNGV. After removal of 3 bases from V and 1 base from J, the junction contained 14 bases not matched to a gene. CDR3 loop: CASSLDPSGGSSQSYEQYF. CDR3 in DNA: TGTGCCAGCAGCTTGGACCCTAGCGGGGGGTCCTCCCAGTCCTACGAGCAGTACTTC.

The gene calls are TRBV18 and TRBJ1-2; 7 bases match TRBD1. The CDR3 runs to 15 residues. V lost 1 base and J lost 1; bases outside the gene matches: 3. Per germline, CDR1 KGHSH and CDR2 LQKENI. The CDR3 DNA sequence: TGTGCCAGCTCACCACAGGGGGCGATTAACTATGGCTACACCTTC. This gives the protein CASSPQGAINYGYTF.

The gene calls are TRBV25-1 and TRBJ2-7; D gene unclear. V was trimmed by 3 bases and J by 3 bases, leaving 9 bases between them. Germline CDR1 is MGHDK and CDR2 is SYGVNS. The CDR3 is 13 amino acids. CDR3 sequence (DNA): TGTGCCAGCAGTGACGGCCCTAACTACGAGCAGTACTTC. It translates to CASSDGPNYEQYF.

This chain links TRBV5-1 with TRBJ2-5; D is perhaps TRBD2 (5 bases). Trimming cost V 7 bases and J 2 bases, with 21 bases left between them. CDR1 is SGHRS and CDR2 is YFSETQ in the germline V gene. The CDR3 runs to 16 residues. As DNA, the CDR3 is TGCGCCAGCTTTCCTCTACCGGGATTGAGGCAAGAGACCCAGTACTTC. Amino acids: CASFPLPGLRQETQYF.

The chain couples TRBV5-4 to TRBJ1-1; 7 nucleotides align to TRBD1. The trim removed 1 base at V and 5 bases at J, leaving 5 bases unmatched. Germline CDR1 is SGHNT and CDR2 is YYREEE (reference sequence). This CDR3 region has 14 residues. The CDR3 loop reads CASSLTGVGTEAFF. The CDR3 DNA reads TGTGCCAGCAGCTTGACAGGGGTAGGGACTGAAGCTTTCTTT.

The chain uses TRBV2 and TRBJ1-2, with D possibly TRBD1 on 6 matching bases. Germline CDR1 SNHLY, CDR2 FYNNEI. V was clipped by 10 bases and J by 2 bases, with 14 bases between them. The CDR3 has 13 residues. CDR3 amino acids: CATRTDANYGYTF. The CDR3 coding sequence is TGTGCCACAAGGACAGACGCCAACTATGGCTACACCTTC.

This chain links TRBV7-9 with TRBJ2-1; 7 bases fit TRBD1. Germline V gives CDR1 SEHNR, CDR2 FQNEAQ (reference sequence). After removal of 3 bases from V and 5 bases from J, the junction contained 4 bases not matched to a gene. This CDR3 is 14 amino acids long. In DNA form, the CDR3 reads TGTGCCAGCAGCTTCTCGGACAGGAACAATGAGCAGTTCTTC. Translating gives CASSFSDRNNEQFF.